A selection of T cell receptor beta chains follows, all from one sample in a study of blood T cells in healthy people across ages. TCRdb ran MiXCR on the 5' RACE reads and lists one entry per CDR3 protein. The data hold over 1,300,000 distinct CDR3 sequences, with approximately 59% observed a single time. Sequencing was carried out using blood. These receptor sequences come from a man between 18 and 35 years old in good health. CDR3s include the opening cysteine and the closing phenylalanine or tryptophan. D genes are given only for firm matches. Part of the rows lack a size; the others show once, few, many or a class for expanded clones.

j_gene: TRBJ1-2; abundance: -; d_gene: -; v_gene: TRBV9; CDR3aa: CASSVEAGGFGYTF; CDR3nt: TGTGCCAGCAGCGTAGAGGCAGGAGGCTTTGGCTACACCTTC
j_gene: TRBJ2-1; abundance: -; d_gene: TRBD1; v_gene: TRBV4-3; CDR3aa: CASGETGAYNEQFF; CDR3nt: TGCGCCAGCGGGGAGACAGGGGCCTACAATGAGCAGTTCTTC
j_gene: TRBJ2-1; abundance: -; d_gene: -; v_gene: TRBV4-2; CDR3aa: CASSQGMPTSNEQFF; CDR3nt: TGTGCCAGCAGCCAAGGTATGCCCACTAGCAATGAGCAGTTCTTC
j_gene: TRBJ2-5; abundance: few; d_gene: -; v_gene: TRBV2; CDR3aa: CASTGLGETQYF; CDR3nt: TGTGCCAGCACGGGGTTGGGAGAGACCCAGTACTTC
j_gene: TRBJ2-1; abundance: many; d_gene: -; v_gene: TRBV10-3; CDR3aa: CAISDARDVNEQFF; CDR3nt: TGTGCCATCAGTGACGCCAGGGACGTCAATGAGCAGTTCTTC
j_gene: TRBJ2-1; abundance: few; d_gene: -; v_gene: TRBV29-1; CDR3aa: CSVDVAGGNEQFF; CDR3nt: TGCAGCGTTGACGTTGCGGGTGGGAATGAGCAGTTCTTC
j_gene: TRBJ1-5; abundance: few; d_gene: -; v_gene: TRBV3-1; CDR3aa: CASSQDLWQPQHF; CDR3nt: TGTGCCAGCAGCCAAGACTTATGGCAGCCCCAGCATTTT
j_gene: TRBJ2-7; abundance: -; d_gene: TRBD2; v_gene: TRBV20-1; CDR3aa: CSARDRTSGLYEQYF; CDR3nt: TGCAGTGCTAGAGATAGGACTAGCGGGCTGTACGAGCAGTACTTC
j_gene: TRBJ2-7; abundance: -; d_gene: -; v_gene: TRBV11-2; CDR3aa: CAISLVDEQYF; CDR3nt: TGTGCCATCAGCTTAGTGGACGAGCAGTACTTC
j_gene: TRBJ2-7; abundance: -; d_gene: -; v_gene: TRBV7-9; CDR3aa: CASSLAPGHTSSYEQYF; CDR3nt: TGTGCCAGCAGCTTAGCCCCTGGACACACGAGCTCCTACGAGCAGTACTTC
j_gene: TRBJ2-7; abundance: -; d_gene: TRBD2; v_gene: TRBV4-2; CDR3aa: CASSQDFTSGSSYEQYF; CDR3nt: TGTGCCAGCAGCCAAGATTTTACTAGCGGGAGCTCCTACGAGCAGTACTTC
j_gene: TRBJ2-3; abundance: few; d_gene: TRBD1; v_gene: TRBV7-2; CDR3aa: CASSLRQGEVETQYF; CDR3nt: TGTGCCAGCAGCCTTAGACAGGGAGAGGTGGAGACGCAGTATTTT
j_gene: TRBJ2-5; abundance: -; d_gene: -; v_gene: TRBV7-6; CDR3aa: CASSFSSGPEETQYF; CDR3nt: TGTGCCAGCAGCTTCTCGTCAGGACCCGAAGAGACCCAGTACTTC